A selection of T cell receptor beta chains follows, all from one sample in a study of blood T cell repertoires in COVID-19. The data were produced by immunoSEQ multiplex PCR, yet TCRdb's version contains in-frame clones alone and is incomplete. The table shows around 70,000 clones, with roughly 82% occurring only once. Material for sequencing was peripheral blood. Every receptor here comes from a man between 60 and 75 years old with acute or convalescent COVID-19. Both conserved end residues are part of each CDR3. Fields, in order: V gene, clone size, J gene, D gene, CDR3 DNA, CDR3 protein. A D gene is named only where the DNA matches it firmly. The size field is filled for only some rows; it gives once, few, many or a size class.

v_call: TRBV4-3
clone_size: .
j_call: TRBJ2-3
d_call: .
cdr3_nt: TGCGCCAGCAGCCAAGGAGAGAGGGAGACAGATACGCAGTATTTT
cdr3_aa: CASSQGERETDTQYF

v_call: TRBV6-2/TRBV6-3
clone_size: .
j_call: TRBJ1-1
d_call: TRBD1
cdr3_nt: TGTGCCAGCAGTTACGACAGGGCGAACACTGAAGCTTTCTTT
cdr3_aa: CASSYDRANTEAFF

v_call: TRBV12-3/TRBV12-4
clone_size: .
j_call: TRBJ2-1
d_call: .
cdr3_nt: TGTGCCAGCAGTTTAGCCCCTGTTCAGGAGCAGTTCTTC
cdr3_aa: CASSLAPVQEQFF

v_call: TRBV3-1/TRBV3-2
clone_size: .
j_call: TRBJ2-3
d_call: TRBD1
cdr3_nt: TGTGCCAGCTCCCCCGGTGTGGGACAGGGGGCAGATACGCAGTATTTT
cdr3_aa: CASSPGVGQGADTQYF

v_call: TRBV7-2
clone_size: .
j_call: TRBJ1-3
d_call: TRBD1
cdr3_nt: TGTGCCAGCAGCTTAGTGGGGACAGGGGGCGCAGGAGCTGGAAACACCATATATTTT
cdr3_aa: CASSLVGTGGAGAGNTIYF

v_call: TRBV25-1
clone_size: .
j_call: TRBJ1-3
d_call: TRBD1
cdr3_nt: TGTGCCAGCAGTGAATATGGGGGACAGGGCTCTGGAAACACCATATATTTT
cdr3_aa: CASSEYGGQGSGNTIYF

v_call: TRBV3-1/TRBV3-2
clone_size: .
j_call: TRBJ1-5
d_call: .
cdr3_nt: TGTGCCAGCAGCCCCAGGGTGGGGCAGCCCCAGCATTTT
cdr3_aa: CASSPRVGQPQHF

v_call: TRBV15
clone_size: .
j_call: TRBJ1-5
d_call: .
cdr3_nt: TGTGCCACCAGCAGAGATAAGGCAGGGGTAAATCAGCCCCAGCATTTT
cdr3_aa: CATSRDKAGVNQPQHF

v_call: TRBV9
clone_size: .
j_call: TRBJ2-3
d_call: TRBD2
cdr3_nt: TGTGCCAGCAGCAAAGGGACTAGCGGGGGATCAGATACGCAGTATTTT
cdr3_aa: CASSKGTSGGSDTQYF

v_call: TRBV6-8
clone_size: .
j_call: TRBJ2-3
d_call: .
cdr3_nt: TGTGCCAGCAGTTACTCCGGGCTGGTCGGACAGCCAATAACAGATACGCAGTATTTT
cdr3_aa: CASSYSGLVGQPITDTQYF

v_call: TRBV7-2
clone_size: .
j_call: TRBJ2-1
d_call: TRBD1
cdr3_nt: TGTGCCAGCACCAAGACACCGGGACAGTACAATGAGCAGTTCTTC
cdr3_aa: CASTKTPGQYNEQFF

v_call: TRBV30
clone_size: few
j_call: TRBJ1-2
d_call: TRBD1
cdr3_nt: TGTGCCTGGATTCGAGCCGGGACAGGGTTGGCGCGCGGCTACACCTTC
cdr3_aa: CAWIRAGTGLARGYTF

v_call: TRBV2
clone_size: .
j_call: TRBJ2-3
d_call: TRBD2
cdr3_nt: TGTGCCAGCACTACCGCGGGGGGGAAGGATACGCAGTATTTT
cdr3_aa: CASTTAGGKDTQYF

v_call: TRBV5-1
clone_size: .
j_call: TRBJ2-6
d_call: TRBD1
cdr3_nt: TGCGCCAGCAGAAGGGACAGCTCTGGGGCCAACGTCCTGACTTTC
cdr3_aa: CASRRDSSGANVLTF

v_call: TRBV19
clone_size: medium-sized
j_call: TRBJ1-2
d_call: .
cdr3_nt: TGTGCCAGTAGTATAGATGGCCAGATCGGCTACACCTTC
cdr3_aa: CASSIDGQIGYTF

v_call: TRBV19
clone_size: .
j_call: TRBJ1-2
d_call: TRBD1
cdr3_nt: TGTGCCAGTAGTGACAGGGGGACAGGGCCTGGCTACACCTTC
cdr3_aa: CASSDRGTGPGYTF

v_call: TRBV6-5
clone_size: .
j_call: TRBJ1-2
d_call: TRBD1
cdr3_nt: TGTGCCAGCAAACCCACTCAGACAGGGTTCTATGGCTACACCTTC
cdr3_aa: CASKPTQTGFYGYTF

v_call: TRBV29-1
clone_size: .
j_call: TRBJ1-1
d_call: .
cdr3_nt: TGCAGCGCCTACAAATCGGGGTGGGGCACTGAAGCTTTCTTT
cdr3_aa: CSAYKSGWGTEAFF

v_call: TRBV24-1
clone_size: .
j_call: TRBJ1-2
d_call: TRBD1
cdr3_nt: TGTGCCACCAGTGTGGAGGGGGCGATTGGCTACACCTTC
cdr3_aa: CATSVEGAIGYTF

v_call: TRBV19
clone_size: few
j_call: TRBJ1-5
d_call: .
cdr3_nt: TGTGCCAGTACGGACAGTGGCAATCAGCCCCAGCATTTT
cdr3_aa: CASTDSGNQPQHF

v_call: TRBV19
clone_size: .
j_call: TRBJ1-3
d_call: TRBD1
cdr3_nt: TGTGCCAGTAGTACCGACAGGGGCTCTGGAAACACCATATATTTT
cdr3_aa: CASSTDRGSGNTIYF

v_call: TRBV5-5
clone_size: few
j_call: TRBJ1-3
d_call: TRBD1
cdr3_nt: TGTGCCAGCAGCTTTTTAGGACAGGGCACTGGAAACACCATATATTTT
cdr3_aa: CASSFLGQGTGNTIYF

v_call: TRBV27
clone_size: .
j_call: TRBJ1-5
d_call: .
cdr3_nt: TGTGCCAGCAGTTTATCTGGCAGGAGCAATCAGCCCCAGCATTTT
cdr3_aa: CASSLSGRSNQPQHF

v_call: TRBV30
clone_size: .
j_call: TRBJ1-2
d_call: TRBD1
cdr3_nt: TGTGCCTGGGGTAACAGGGGAGACTATGGCTACACCTTC
cdr3_aa: CAWGNRGDYGYTF

v_call: TRBV5-6
clone_size: .
j_call: TRBJ2-2
d_call: TRBD1
cdr3_nt: TGTGCCAGCAGCGGGGACAGGGGGTCGATCGGGGAGCTGTTTTTT
cdr3_aa: CASSGDRGSIGELFF

v_call: TRBV3-1/TRBV3-2
clone_size: few
j_call: TRBJ1-6
d_call: .
cdr3_nt: TGTGCCAGCAGCCAAGTCGGACAGCTAAATTCACCCCTCCACTTT
cdr3_aa: CASSQVGQLNSPLHF

v_call: TRBV6-5
clone_size: .
j_call: TRBJ1-1
d_call: .
cdr3_nt: TGTGCCAGCAGTTACTCCCAACAGGGTAGGACTGAAGCTTTCTTT
cdr3_aa: CASSYSQQGRTEAFF

v_call: TRBV3-1/TRBV3-2
clone_size: .
j_call: TRBJ2-5
d_call: .
cdr3_nt: TGTGCCAGCAGCCCCCGGGACGGAGGGAAGACCCAGTACTTC
cdr3_aa: CASSPRDGGKTQYF

v_call: TRBV6-6
clone_size: .
j_call: TRBJ1-5
d_call: .
cdr3_nt: TGTGCCAGCACCGGAACGGGAGCCGGTCAGCCCCAGCATTTT
cdr3_aa: CASTGTGAGQPQHF

v_call: TRBV7-9
clone_size: .
j_call: TRBJ2-3
d_call: .
cdr3_nt: TGTGCCAGCAGCCCCCCCGGGGTAAGCACAGATACGCAGTATTTT
cdr3_aa: CASSPPGVSTDTQYF

v_call: TRBV4-1
clone_size: .
j_call: TRBJ1-4
d_call: TRBD1
cdr3_nt: TGCGCCAGCAGTACTTGGGGGACAGGGGTTGAAAAACTGTTTTTT
cdr3_aa: CASSTWGTGVEKLFF

v_call: TRBV6-2/TRBV6-3
clone_size: medium-sized
j_call: TRBJ2-3
d_call: TRBD2
cdr3_nt: TGTGCCAGCAGCGAAGGGACTAGCGGGGGGACAGATACGCAGTATTTT
cdr3_aa: CASSEGTSGGTDTQYF

v_call: TRBV30
clone_size: .
j_call: TRBJ1-6
d_call: TRBD1
cdr3_nt: TGTGCCGGGGGGGCGCAGGGGGCAACACCCCTCCACTTT
cdr3_aa: CAGGAQGATPLHF

v_call: TRBV5-1
clone_size: .
j_call: TRBJ2-7
d_call: TRBD2
cdr3_nt: TGCGCCAGCAGCCCCCGGGGGGATTCCTACGAGCAGTACTTC
cdr3_aa: CASSPRGDSYEQYF

v_call: TRBV7-6
clone_size: .
j_call: TRBJ2-2
d_call: .
cdr3_nt: TGTGCCAGCAGCTTAGCCGGGGAAGAGGCCGGGGAGCTGTTTTTT
cdr3_aa: CASSLAGEEAGELFF

v_call: TRBV29-1
clone_size: .
j_call: TRBJ1-1
d_call: .
cdr3_nt: TGCAGCGTGCTGGAGGGAGCTGAAGCTTTCTTT
cdr3_aa: CSVLEGAEAFF

v_call: TRBV19
clone_size: .
j_call: TRBJ1-5
d_call: .
cdr3_nt: TGTGCCAGTAGCCTTAGGGGAGGGGACCTTCGACCCCAGCATTTT
cdr3_aa: CASSLRGGDLRPQHF

v_call: TRBV29-1
clone_size: .
j_call: TRBJ1-1
d_call: .
cdr3_nt: TGCAGCGTTGAAGTTGGGAGGACTGAAGCTTTCTTT
cdr3_aa: CSVEVGRTEAFF

v_call: TRBV11-3
clone_size: .
j_call: TRBJ1-1
d_call: .
cdr3_nt: TGTGCCAGCAGCTCCGCGTACACTGAAGCTTTCTTT
cdr3_aa: CASSSAYTEAFF

v_call: TRBV25-1
clone_size: .
j_call: TRBJ2-3
d_call: TRBD1
cdr3_nt: TGTGCCAGCGTGGAAAGGGGGCGCGATACGCAGTATTTT
cdr3_aa: CASVERGRDTQYF

v_call: TRBV7-2
clone_size: .
j_call: TRBJ2-1
d_call: .
cdr3_nt: TGTGCCAGCAGCTTGTCGACAGGTTCGTACAATGAGCAGTTCTTC
cdr3_aa: CASSLSTGSYNEQFF

v_call: TRBV7-9
clone_size: .
j_call: TRBJ2-7
d_call: .
cdr3_nt: TGTGCCAGCAGCGGGTATAGGGGGGAGCAGTACTTC
cdr3_aa: CASSGYRGEQYF

v_call: TRBV25-1
clone_size: .
j_call: TRBJ1-6
d_call: .
cdr3_nt: TGTGCCAGCAGTGGCTTCCGGGGAAATAATTCACCCCTCCACTTT
cdr3_aa: CASSGFRGNNSPLHF